This T cell receptor (beta chain) was documented in a study of blood T cell repertoires in COVID-19. In the study overall: Researchers got acute and convalescent COVID-19 samples from the United States, Italy and Spain. T cells, B-cell-depleted T cells, or PBMCs supplied cDNA or gDNA.

In the original analysis: Estimates of nucleated cell counts were drawn from the amplification of reference gene primers. Measured with immunoSEQ multiplex PCR; TCRdb has only the in-frame clones, and not every one. V and J calls and clone size come straight from that table; D and trimming were deduced from the DNA. Here the sample spans 95,000 to 150,000 clones, 82% being singletons. J lost 2 bases, V lost 2 bases, and 4 bases had no gene match. Germline values: CDR1 MGHRA, CDR2 YSYEKL. The CDR3 length is 17 residues. The chain is built from TRBV4-1 and TRBJ2-3, with 13 bases matching TRBD2. Sequencing was done on a sample of peripheral blood. The source is a woman aged 70-85 years with acute or convalescent COVID-19. CDR3 nucleotides: TGCGCCAGCAGCCAACAGGGACTAGCGGGGAACACAGATACGCAGTATTTT. Its translation: CASSQQGLAGNTDTQYF.